Sequencing of this TCR beta chain was carried out in a study of T cell responses to AZD1222 COVID-19 vaccine. Study at large: Investigators merged groups given second doses at roughly 4 or roughly 12 weeks.

About this clone: The antigen is not known.

The table came from immunoSEQ multiplex PCR; TCRdb's copy has only in-frame clones and leaves some out. The profile covers fewer than 75,000 clones, with around 86% appearing a single time and approximately 18% taken by the ten largest. Per the germline V gene, CDR1 is SEHNR and CDR2 is FQNEAQ (reference sequence). Trimming took 1 base from V and 8 from J, leaving 11 bases between them. CDR3 length: 14 amino acids. General study findings and limits: Baseline serostatus was positive in only a handful of AZD1222 recipients. Vaccine-associated CD4 TCRs ranged over spike, dominating at 160-218 and 743-854. Donors were largely white British and mainly female; clonal diversity was possibly underestimated.

The specimen was peripheral blood, collected on day 0 of AZD1222 vaccination. The TCR sequence derives from an adult in good health. The rearrangement joins TRBV7-9 to TRBJ1-4; D possibly corresponds to TRBD1 (5 bases). In DNA form, the CDR3 reads TGTGCCAGCAGCTTAGTGCAGGGCGGCGAAAAACTGTTTTTT. Translation gives CASSLVQGGEKLFF.